This T cell receptor beta chain is from a study of blood T cell repertoires in COVID-19. Study information: COVID-19 samples from acute and convalescent phases originated in the United States, Italy and Spain. Sources were T cells, B-cell-depleted T cells, or PBMCs; the material itself was cDNA or gDNA.

In the study's own analysis: Researchers report that nucleated cell counts were estimated from reference gene primer amplification. Libraries were prepared by immunoSEQ multiplex PCR; TCRdb keeps only in-frame clonotypes and omits some of them. V and J calls and clone size come straight from that table; D and trimming were deduced from the DNA. The sample includes approximately 52,000 clones, roughly 80% of them seen just once. Trimming removed 4 bases at V and 6 bases at J, with 15 bases between. The CDR3 consists of 14 residues. Germline V gene data show CDR1 as SGHTA and CDR2 as FQGNSA. This TCR was recovered from an elderly woman with acute or convalescent COVID-19. The sequenced sample was peripheral blood. The chain combines TRBV7-2 with TRBJ1-2; tentative D call: TRBD1 (5 bases). CDR3 nucleotides: TGTGCCAGCAGCTCCTATCAGGGTGAGCATGGCTACACCTTC. Translation: CASSSYQGEHGYTF.